These T cell receptor beta chains were read from a single sample in a study of glioma-infiltrating T cells. TCRdb passed the multiplex PCR reads through MiXCR, listing each CDR3 protein once. The table includes around 170,000 distinct CDR3 sequences, over 40% detected once. The sequenced sample consisted of glioma tissue, nonneoplastic brain tissue, or PBMCs (not recorded which). Receptors originate from a human donor with low-grade glioma or glioblastoma, undergoing nonglioma brain surgery, or in good health (not recorded which). The CDR3 runs from the conserved cysteine through the conserved F or W. The order of the fields is V gene, D gene, J gene, clone size, CDR3 DNA, CDR3 protein. D genes are given only for firm matches. Only part of the rows carry a size: once, few, many, or a class if the clone is expanded.

>TRBV6-1|NA|TRBJ2-3|many
TGTGCCAGCAGTGAAAGTAGCACAGATACGCAGTATTTT
CASSESSTDTQYF
>TRBV27|NA|TRBJ1-4|many
TGTGCCAGCAGACCACGGAATGGGGCTAATGAAAAACTGTTTTTT
CASRPRNGANEKLFF
>TRBV20-1|NA|TRBJ2-3|many
TGCAGTGCTAGAGATCTGCGAGGGGCAGATACGCAGTATTTT
CSARDLRGADTQYF
>TRBV19|TRBD2|TRBJ2-3|few
TGTGCCAGTAGTATAGATGTGGCTAGCGGGCTGCCTAGCACAGATACGCAGTATTTT
CASSIDVASGLPSTDTQYF
>TRBV7-2|NA|TRBJ1-3|few
TGTGCCAGCAGCTTAGGGTCAGAAGGTGGAAACACCATATATTTT
CASSLGSEGGNTIYF
>TRBV3-1|TRBD2|TRBJ2-7|few
TGTGCCAGCAGCCAAGAGACTAGCGGGAGTGTCGAGCAGTACTTC
CASSQETSGSVEQYF
>TRBV7-2|TRBD2|TRBJ2-3|many
TGTGCCAGCAGTAAACTAGCGGGAGACGTAGATACGCAGTATTTT
CASSKLAGDVDTQYF
>TRBV20-1|NA|TRBJ2-5|NA
TGCAGTGCTAGAGCACAATCCGCTTACGGGACTGGAGAGGGGGAAGAGACCCAGTACTTC
CSARAQSAYGTGEGEETQYF
>TRBV2|TRBD1|TRBJ1-5|many
TGTGCCAGCAGTGAGGACAGGGGGGGGAATCAGCCCCAGCATTTT
CASSEDRGGNQPQHF
>TRBV7-8|TRBD1|TRBJ2-1|many
TGTGCCAGCAGCCCGAACAGGGGGGCTACGAATGAGCAGTTCTTC
CASSPNRGATNEQFF
>TRBV18|NA|TRBJ2-3|many
TGTGCCAGCTCAAGGCCTGGGACTGGGACAGATACGCAGTATTTT
CASSRPGTGTDTQYF
>TRBV20-1|NA|TRBJ1-3|many
TGCAGTGTACCCCGCTCTGGAAACACCATATATTTT
CSVPRSGNTIYF
>TRBV12-3/TRBV12-4|NA|TRBJ1-1|many
TGTGCCAGCAGTCCAAGGGGCGCGAACACTGAAGCTTTCTTT
CASSPRGANTEAFF
>TRBV7-9|NA|TRBJ2-1|NA
TGTGCCAGCTCCAGCTGTACCTACAATGAGCAGTTCTTC
CASSSCTYNEQFF
>TRBV12-3/TRBV12-4|NA|TRBJ2-7|NA
TGTGCCAGCAGTTTAGGTGGAGCAACCCTTCGCGAGCAGTACTTC
CASSLGGATLREQYF
>TRBV5-1|TRBD2|TRBJ2-1|few
TGCGCCAGCAGCTTGGCCGGGACTAACAATGAGCAGTTCTTC
CASSLAGTNNEQFF
>TRBV2|NA|TRBJ2-7|many
TGTGCCAGCAGGAAGGCGGGAACAGACGAGCAGTACTTC
CASRKAGTDEQYF
>TRBV6-6|NA|TRBJ1-5|many
TGTGCCAGCAGTTACGCGAACCAGGGGCAGCCCCAGCATTTT
CASSYANQGQPQHF
>TRBV12-3/TRBV12-4|NA|TRBJ2-5|few
TGTGCCAGCAGTTTGGACAGCCCCCCGAAGACCCAGTACTTC
CASSLDSPPKTQYF
>TRBV20-1|NA|TRBJ2-5|NA
TGCAGTGCTAGTCAAAACACGGAGACCCAGTACTTC
CSASQNTETQYF
>TRBV20-1|NA|TRBJ2-1|many
TGCAGTGTTGGCGTCAATGAGCAGTTCTTC
CSVGVNEQFF
>TRBV24-1|TRBD1|TRBJ2-3|many
TGTGCCACCAGTGATCCCCGGACAGGGCCCCTCACAGATACGCAGTATTTT
CATSDPRTGPLTDTQYF
>TRBV2|NA|TRBJ2-3|NA
TGTGCCAGCAGTGGTGGGCCTGACGTCGATACGCAGTATTTT
CASSGGPDVDTQYF
>TRBV28|TRBD1|TRBJ2-2|many
TGTGCCAGCAGTACACAGGGGGCACTCGTCTCGAACACCGGGGAGCTGTTTTTT
CASSTQGALVSNTGELFF
>TRBV5-1|NA|TRBJ2-1|NA
TGCGCCAGCAGCCCCGGGGCTAAGTACAATGAGCAGTTCTTC
CASSPGAKYNEQFF
>TRBV28|TRBD2|TRBJ2-1|NA
TGTGCCAGCAGTTTTCCCGGAAGCGGGAAAGTTAATGAGCAGTTCTTC
CASSFPGSGKVNEQFF
>TRBV2|NA|TRBJ1-1|many
TGTGCCAGCATGGTGTTGATGAACACTGAAGCTTTCTTT
CASMVLMNTEAFF
>TRBV6-5|NA|TRBJ2-7|NA
TGTGCCAGCAGCAATCGAGTAGTTCCCTACGAGCAGTACTTC
CASSNRVVPYEQYF
>TRBV24-1|NA|TRBJ1-3|NA
TGTGCCACCTCCCCCCCCTGGATCGGAGAATCGCCAACCAACTCTGGAAACACCATATATTTT
CATSPPWIGESPTNSGNTIYF
>TRBV19|TRBD2|TRBJ2-7|NA
TGTGCCAGTAGTATGGGACTAGCGGGAACCTACGAGCAGTACTTC
CASSMGLAGTYEQYF